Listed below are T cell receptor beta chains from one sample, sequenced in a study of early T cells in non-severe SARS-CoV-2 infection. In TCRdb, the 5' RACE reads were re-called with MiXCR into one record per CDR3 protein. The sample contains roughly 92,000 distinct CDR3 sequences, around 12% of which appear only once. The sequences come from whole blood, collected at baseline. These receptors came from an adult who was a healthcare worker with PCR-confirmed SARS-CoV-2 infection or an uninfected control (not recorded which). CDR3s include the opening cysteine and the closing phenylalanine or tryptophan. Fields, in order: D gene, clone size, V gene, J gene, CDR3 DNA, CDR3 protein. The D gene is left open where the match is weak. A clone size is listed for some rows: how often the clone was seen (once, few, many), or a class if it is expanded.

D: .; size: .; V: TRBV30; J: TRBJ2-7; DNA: TGTGCCGGGGGACACTACTACGAGCAGTACTTC; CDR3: CAGGHYYEQYF
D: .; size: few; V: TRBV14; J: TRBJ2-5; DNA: TGTGCCAGCAGCCAAGTCGGGGAAAGGGCCAAAGAGACCCAGTACTTC; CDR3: CASSQVGERAKETQYF
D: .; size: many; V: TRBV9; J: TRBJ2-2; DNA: TGTGCCAGCAGCCACTCAGGGACCGGGGAGCTGTTTTTT; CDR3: CASSHSGTGELFF
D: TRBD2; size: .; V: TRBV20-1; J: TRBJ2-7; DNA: TGCAGTGCTTCCCTCGGGGGGGCCAACGAGCAGTACTTC; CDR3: CSASLGGANEQYF
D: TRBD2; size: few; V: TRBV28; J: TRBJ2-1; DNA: TGTGCCAGCAATCCAGCGGGGGGCCCCTACAATGAGCAGTTCTTC; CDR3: CASNPAGGPYNEQFF
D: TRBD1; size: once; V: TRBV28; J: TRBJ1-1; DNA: TGTGCCAGCAGACCCACAGGGGGCTACACTGAAGCTTTCTTT; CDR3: CASRPTGGYTEAFF
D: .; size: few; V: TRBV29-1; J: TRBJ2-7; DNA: TGCAGCGTTGAATTGCGGGATCCAGCACAACCGGAGGACCCCTACGAGCAGTACTTC; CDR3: CSVELRDPAQPEDPYEQYF
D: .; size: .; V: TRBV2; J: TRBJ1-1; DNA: TGTGCCAGCAGTGAAGAAAGGGGCCGTAACACTGAAGCTTTCTTT; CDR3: CASSEERGRNTEAFF
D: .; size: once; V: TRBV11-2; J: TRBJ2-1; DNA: TGTGCCAGCAGCGCCCGATGGTTCTACAATGAGCAGTTCTTC; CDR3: CASSARWFYNEQFF
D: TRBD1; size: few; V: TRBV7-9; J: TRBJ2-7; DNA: TGTGCCAGCAGCTTATCCGAGGACAGGCCGATCTACGAGCAGTACTTC; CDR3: CASSLSEDRPIYEQYF
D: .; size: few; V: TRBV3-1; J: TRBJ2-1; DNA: TGTGCCAGCAGCCAGGTTGACAGATATAGCAATGAGCAGTTCTTC; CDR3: CASSQVDRYSNEQFF
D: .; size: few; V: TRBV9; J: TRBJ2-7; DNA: TGTGCCAGCAGCGTAGCAGGTCAGATCCACGAGCAGTACTTC; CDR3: CASSVAGQIHEQYF